What follows are 22 T cell receptor beta chains derived from one specimen sequenced in a study of regulatory and conventional T cells in RAG deficiency. Genomic DNA came from blood conventional CD4+ T cells gated CD25-low CD127-high. Sequenced by immunoSEQ multiplex PCR; TCRdb stores in-frame clones only, minus some. Among roughly 35,000 clones, about three quarters were seen once, and the ten largest hold around 3.4%. The sample was also linked to a second study, of regulatory T cells. That work contributes: Primers: 52 TRBV forward and 13 TRBJ reverse.

The sequencing input was CD4+ effector T cells sorted from blood. These receptors were taken from a human donor in good health.

The V and J genes are TRBV4-1 and TRBJ1-3; D might be TRBD1 (5 bases). The CDR3 totals 15 residues. V was pared by 0 bases and J by 4 bases, with 10 bases between. Germline loops: CDR1 MGHRA, CDR2 YSYEKL. CDR3 sequence: CASSQDRASGNTIYF. The CDR3 DNA reads TGCGCCAGCAGCCAAGACAGGGCGTCAGGAAACACCATATATTTT.

The chain uses TRBV30 and TRBJ1-6, with D hard to call. The CDR3 covers 15 residues. Germline loops: CDR1 GTSNPN, CDR2 SVGIG (reference sequence). V shed 3 bases and J shed 10 bases, with 19 bases lying between them. Here the CDR3 DNA reads TGTGCCTGGAGCGTTGGCCGACTGGGCGGATCACCCCTCCACTTT. It yields the protein CAWSVGRLGGSPLHF.

The chain links TRBV6-1 to TRBJ1-1, with D possibly being TRBD1 (5 bases). Trimming shortened V by 2 bases and J by 5 bases, and 12 bases separated the two germline ends. The CDR3 has 14 amino acids. Germline values: CDR1 MNHNS, CDR2 SASEGT. In nucleotides, the CDR3 is TGTGCCAGCAGTGAAAGGGGCCCGGGGACTGAAGCTTTCTTT. This gives the protein CASSERGPGTEAFF.

The genes are TRBV2 and TRBJ1-2; 8 nucleotides agree with TRBD1. The CDR3 covers 16 residues. Trimming cost V 5 bases and J 7 bases; bases outside gene matches: 15. CDR1 and CDR2 from the germline V gene are SNHLY and FYNNEI. The CDR3, as DNA: TGTGCCAGCAGTCCCATTCGGGCAGGGGGCGCGGCTGGCTACACCTTC. It specifies CASSPIRAGGAAGYTF.

CDR3 nucleotide sequence: TGTGCCAGCAGTCCCAGCGGGGTCGTCGGGACCCAGTACTTC. Amino acids: CASSPSGVVGTQYF. V and J are TRBV6-5 and TRBJ2-5; 7 positions match TRBD2. The ends lost 5 bases at V and 7 bases at J; junction bases unmatched: 10. Germline CDR1 MNHEY, CDR2 SVGAGI. The CDR3 runs to 14 residues.

V is TRBV18 and J is TRBJ1-6; perhaps TRBD1 as D (5 bases). Trimming stripped 3 bases from V and 0 bases from J, with 9 bases between. Germline V gene data show CDR1 as KGHSH and CDR2 as LQKENI. The CDR3 sequence is 16 residues long. The CDR3 sequence: CASSPGTNSYNSPLHF. In DNA form, the CDR3 reads TGTGCCAGCTCACCTGGGACCAACTCCTATAATTCACCCCTCCACTTT. The full variable domain, in which reference TRBV18 and TRBJ1-6 provide the parts outside the CDR3, is NAGVMQNPRHLVRRRGQEARLRCSPMKGHSHVYWYRQLPEEGLKFMVYLQKENIIDESGMPKERFSAEFPKEGPSILRIQQVVRGDSAAYFCASSPGTNSYNSPLHFGNGTRLTVT.

There are a few counts of this clone. The V and J genes are TRBV18 and TRBJ1-6; weak D call: TRBD1 (5 bases). Germline V gene lookup returns CDR1 KGHSH and CDR2 LQKENI. The CDR3 sequence is 15 residues long. Between the trimmed V and J ends, which lost 0 bases and 7 bases, there was a span of 10 bases. The CDR3 nucleotides read TGTGCCAGCTCACCACCGTGGCAGGGCAATTCACCCCTCCACTTT. Encoded protein: CASSPPWQGNSPLHF.

The rearrangement links TRBV5-1 to TRBJ2-5, with D tentatively TRBD2 (6 bases). Germline V gives CDR1 SGHRS, CDR2 YFSETQ. The CDR3 is 15 residues long. V was shortened by 0 bases and J by 1 base, with 10 bases between the two germline ends. The CDR3 is CASSLEGSGQETQYF. As DNA, the CDR3 is TGCGCCAGCAGCTTGGAAGGTAGCGGCCAAGAGACCCAGTACTTC.

The V gene is TRBV5-1, the J gene TRBJ2-7; 9 positions match TRBD1. CDR1 is SGHRS, CDR2 YFSETQ, per germline. The CDR3 runs to 14 residues. V lost 6 bases, J lost 3 bases, and 7 bases stayed unmatched. DNA for the CDR3: TGCGCCAGCAAGGAGGACAGGGGCGGCTACGAGCAGTACTTC. Protein product: CASKEDRGGYEQYF.

The chain recombines TRBV7-9 with TRBJ2-5; 8 bases are shared with TRBD1. The germline CDR1 and CDR2 sequences are SEHNR and FQNEAQ (reference sequence). The CDR3 extends over 14 amino acids. J gave up 2 bases and V 3 bases, and 2 bases lay outside the gene matches. CDR3 nucleotides: TGTGCCAGCAGCTTGACAGGGGCACAAGAGACCCAGTACTTC. It codes for CASSLTGAQETQYF. Variable domain in full (rest from reference TRBV7-9 and TRBJ2-5): DTGVSQNPRHKITKRGQNVTFRCDPISEHNRLYWYRQTLGQGPEFLTYFQNEAQLEKSRLLSDRFSAERPKGSFSTLEIQRTEQGDSAMYLCASSLTGAQETQYFGPGTRLLVL.

This clone was found a few times. The V and J genes are TRBV9 and TRBJ1-1, with D hard to call. Germline assignment: CDR1 SGDLS and CDR2 YYNGEE. The V and J ends lost 0 bases and 7 bases respectively, with 10 bases between them. The CDR3 covers 13 residues. CDR3: CASSVGAGLEAFF. The CDR3 region has the DNA TGTGCCAGCAGCGTAGGGGCAGGTCTTGAAGCTTTCTTT.

CDR3 DNA sequence: TGTGCCAGCCGTCGACAGGGCGGTGATACGCAGTATTTT. Its translation: CASRRQGGDTQYF. V usage is TRBV11-2 and J usage is TRBJ2-3; TRBD1 matches at 7 bases. The CDR3 totals 13 residues. The J segment lost 6 bases and the V segment lost 8 bases, leaving 8 bases of the junction unmatched. CDR1 and CDR2 from the germline V gene are SGHAT and FQNNGV.

The rearrangement links TRBV7-6 to TRBJ1-2; weak D call: TRBD1 (6 bases). Trimming removed 1 base from V and 4 bases from J, with 7 bases in between. CDR1 SGHVS and CDR2 FNYEAQ come from the germline V gene. CDR3 length: 13 residues. The CDR3 coding sequence is TGTGCCAGCAGCTTAGGGACAGTCTATGGCTACACCTTC. Amino acid sequence: CASSLGTVYGYTF.

The chain is built from TRBV11-2 and TRBJ1-3; the match to TRBD1 covers 8 bases. Germline loops: CDR1 SGHAT, CDR2 FQNNGV. The J segment lost 0 bases and the V segment lost 6 bases, leaving 10 bases of the junction unmatched. The CDR3 covers 17 residues. This CDR3 is CASSVTGVLSSGNTIYF. Written as DNA, the CDR3 is TGTGCCAGCAGTGTGACAGGGGTTTTGAGCTCTGGAAACACCATATATTTT.

The chain employs TRBV7-8 and TRBJ1-3; 9 bases are shared with TRBD1. There are 16 residues in the CDR3. Germline trimming cut 2 bases from V and 1 base from J; bases unmatched to any gene: 3. Germline V gene data show CDR1 as SGHVS and CDR2 as FQNEAQ. The CDR3, as DNA: TGTGCCAGCAGCTTATTCGGACAGGGGTCTGGAAACACCATATATTTT. Its translation: CASSLFGQGSGNTIYF.

This clone occurred a few times. This sequence joins TRBV28 and TRBJ1-6; D is possibly TRBD1 (5 bases). The CDR3 sequence is 16 residues long. Germline V gene data show CDR1 as MDHEN and CDR2 as SYDVKM. The V end lost 5 bases, the J end lost 8 bases, and 19 bases lay between the germline ends. This CDR3 reads CASSTPGTWDYSPLHF. CDR3 DNA sequence: TGTGCCAGCAGTACTCCGGGGACCTGGGATTATTCACCCCTCCACTTT.

CDR3 loop: CASSPGRDSGYGYTF. CDR3 coding DNA: TGCGCCAGCAGCCCGGGCCGGGACAGCGGCTATGGCTACACCTTC. V usage is TRBV5-1 and J usage is TRBJ1-2, with 7 positions matching TRBD1. There are 15 residues in the CDR3. Germline assignment: CDR1 SGHRS and CDR2 YFSETQ. The V gene end was trimmed by 4 bases and the J gene end by 4 bases; junction bases not matched to a gene: 10.

The chain couples TRBV2 to TRBJ2-1; D is possibly TRBD2 (6 bases). Trimming left V 8 bases short and J 2 bases short, with 16 bases between. Per germline, CDR1 SNHLY and CDR2 FYNNEI. This CDR3 region has 15 residues. The CDR3 nucleotides are TGTGCCAGCGGGCAAAGGCAGCGGGCCTACAATGAGCAGTTCTTC. Its protein product is CASGQRQRAYNEQFF.

The V call is TRBV6-7, the J call TRBJ1-1, with TRBD1 matching 10 bases. TRBV6-7 is marked as an open reading frame, function uncertain. The ends lost 7 bases at V and 1 base at J; junction bases unmatched: 6. The CDR3 has 15 amino acids. CDR3 in DNA: TGTGCCAGCACCCGGGACAGGGGAGGGAACACTGAAGCTTTCTTT. This sequence encodes CASTRDRGGNTEAFF.

V and J are TRBV10-3 and TRBJ1-5; D remains unclear. CDR3 length: 16 residues. Germline CDR1 reads ENHRY; CDR2 reads SYGVKD. The V and J ends lost 3 bases and 0 bases respectively, with 12 bases between them. The CDR3 region has the DNA TGTGCCATCAGTGATCTGCTGGGTAGTAGCAATCAGCCCCAGCATTTT. This encodes CAISDLLGSSNQPQHF.

This chain links TRBV7-3 with TRBJ2-3, with 8 positions matching TRBD2. The CDR3 totals 16 residues. Germline CDR1 reads SGHTA; CDR2 reads FQGTGA. The V gene end was trimmed by 5 bases and the J gene end by 2 bases; junction bases not matched to a gene: 9. The DNA of the CDR3 is TGTGCCAGCAGCCTATTCGCGGGGGGCCTCACAGATACGCAGTATTTT. This sequence encodes CASSLFAGGLTDTQYF.

About this clone itself: A read error may produce the germline difference seen at one junction end. V and J are TRBV9 and TRBJ2-7; tentatively, D is TRBD1 (7 bases). Germline lookup yields CDR1 SGDLS and CDR2 YYNGEE. This CDR3 region has 17 residues. CDR3 in amino acids: CASSVGGSGGSSYEQCF. CDR3 sequence (DNA): TGTGCCAGCAGCGTAGGCGGCTCAGGGGGGTCCTCCTACGAGCAGTGCTTC. Filled out from reference TRBV9 and TRBJ2-7, the complete variable domain reads DSGVTQTPKHLITATGQRVTLRCSPRSGDLSVYWYQQSLDQGLQFLIQYYNGEERAKGNILERFSAQQFPDLHSELNLSSLELGDSALYFCASSVGGSGGSSYEQCFGPGTRLTVT.